The 27 T cell receptor beta chains given below trace back to one sample, sequenced in a study of T cells in localized non-small cell lung cancer. TCRdb keeps only in-frame clones here, not all; method: immunoSEQ multiplex PCR. Among roughly 36,000 clones listed, 70% to 80% were seen once. The material was PBMCs, obtained before any cancer treatment. These receptor sequences come from a woman aged 40 to 75 with stage II squamous cell lung carcinoma.

The rearrangement joins TRBV7-2 to TRBJ2-1; D unresolved. Germline assignment: CDR1 SGHTA and CDR2 FQGNSA. The CDR3 contains 10 residues. V shed 8 bases and J shed 4 bases, with 3 bases lying between them. This chain's CDR3 is CASGYNEQFF. In DNA form, the CDR3 reads TGTGCCAGCGGTTACAATGAGCAGTTCTTC.

The V gene is TRBV4-2, the J gene TRBJ2-5, with D possibly being TRBD2 (6 bases). V lost 0 bases and J 3 bases, leaving 14 bases between the germline ends. CDR1 is LGHNA, CDR2 YNFKEQ, per germline. The CDR3 contains 16 residues. The CDR3 sequence is CASSQDWTGVEETQYF. The CDR3 DNA is TGTGCCAGCAGCCAAGATTGGACGGGAGTCGAAGAGACCCAGTACTTC.

This chain links TRBV29-1 with TRBJ1-2; D not certain. The CDR3 runs 13 residues. V gave up 2 bases and J gave up 5 bases, with 12 bases separating them. CDR1 is SQVTM and CDR2 is ANQGSEA in the germline V gene. CDR3 DNA: TGCAGCGTTGAACCTTCGGAGACGTATGGCTACACCTTC. This translates into CSVEPSETYGYTF.

The chain has TRBV14 and TRBJ2-3, with D perhaps matching TRBD1 (5 bases). Germline-derived CDR1 and CDR2 are SGHDN and FVKESK. Deletions cut 2 bases from V and 8 bases from J, with 11 bases between. CDR3 length equals 13 residues. CDR3 coding DNA: TGTGCCAGCAGCCAAACCAGGGTCGGTACGCAGTATTTT. It translates to CASSQTRVGTQYF.

This clone was counted a few times. The chain is built from TRBV7-9 and TRBJ1-1; no definite D call. CDR1 is SEHNR and CDR2 is FQNEAQ in the germline V gene (reference sequence). Between the trimmed V and J ends, which lost 4 bases and 4 bases, there was a span of 10 bases. The CDR3 runs 13 residues. The CDR3 sequence: CASSYSVGTEAFF. The CDR3 DNA is TGTGCCAGCAGCTACAGTGTTGGCACTGAAGCTTTCTTT.

V usage is TRBV7-2 and J usage is TRBJ2-1; TRBD2 agrees at 10 bases. The CDR3 runs to 14 residues. CDR1 and CDR2 (germline): SGHTA, FQGNSA. The V and J ends lost 5 bases and 10 bases, in that order; junction bases with no gene match: 8. The CDR3, as DNA: TGTGCCAGCAGCCCGAGACTAGCGGGTAACGAGCAGTTCTTC. It codes for CASSPRLAGNEQFF. Filled out from reference TRBV7-2 and TRBJ2-1, the complete variable domain reads GAGVSQSPSNKVTEKGKDVELRCDPISGHTALYWYRQSLGQGLEFLIYFQGNSAPDKSGLPSDRFSAERTGGSVSTLTIQRTQQEDSAVYLCASSPRLAGNEQFFGPGTRLTVL.

This rearrangement joins TRBV2 to TRBJ2-3, with TRBD1 matching 8 bases. The CDR3 contains 14 residues. The germline gives CDR1 SNHLY, CDR2 FYNNEI. Trimming cost V 11 bases and J 4 bases; bases outside gene matches: 11. The CDR3, as DNA: TGTGCCGTAGCCAGGACAGGGCCCCCAGATACGCAGTATTTT. Encoded protein: CAVARTGPPDTQYF. Combining the CDR3 with reference TRBV2 and TRBJ2-3 gives the whole variable domain EPEVTQTPSHQVTQMGQEVILRCVPISNHLYFYWYRQILGQKVEFLVSFYNNEISEKSEIFDDQFSVERPDGSNFTLKIRSTKLEDSAMYFCAVARTGPPDTQYFGPGTRLTVL.

The chain employs TRBV7-2 and TRBJ2-1; possibly TRBD2 for D (5 bases). Trimming left V 1 base short and J 12 bases short, with 10 bases between. The CDR3 consists of 12 residues. CDR1 is SGHTA and CDR2 is FQGNSA in the germline V gene. As DNA, the CDR3 is TGTGCCAGCAGCTTAGACGCGGGTCGGCAGTTCTTC. As protein: CASSLDAGRQFF.

This rearrangement joins TRBV19 to TRBJ2-7; 11 bases match TRBD1. Germline assignment: CDR1 LNHDA and CDR2 SQIVND (reference sequence). CDR3 length: 12 residues. V trimming: 8 bases; J trimming: 7 bases; junction bases outside the gene matches: 4. The CDR3 spells CASGQGAREQYF. Here the CDR3 DNA reads TGTGCCAGTGGACAGGGGGCGCGAGAGCAGTACTTC. Full variable domain (remainder filled in from reference TRBV19 and TRBJ2-7): DGGITQSPKYLFRKEGQNVTLSCEQNLNHDAMYWYRQDPGQGLRLIYYSQIVNDFQKGDIAEGYSVSREKKESFPLTVTSAQKNPTAFYLCASGQGAREQYFGPGTRLTVT.

V is TRBV4-2 and J is TRBJ2-3, with TRBD2 identical over 10 bases. Germline CDR1 reads LGHNA; CDR2 reads YNFKEQ. Trimming took 1 base from V and 6 from J; bases not matched to a gene: 7. This CDR3 is 16 amino acids long. CDR3 nucleotides: TGTGCCAGCAGCCAAGTTGGGCTAGCGGGAGACGATACGCAGTATTTT. It translates to CASSQVGLAGDDTQYF.

The rearrangement uses TRBV27 and TRBJ2-7; the D is unclear. Trimming removed 5 bases from V and 2 bases from J, with 13 bases in between. The CDR3 has 14 amino acids. Germline CDR1 is MNHEY and CDR2 is SMNVEV (reference sequence). CDR3 sequence: CASSPHGGTYEQYV. CDR3 in DNA: TGTGCCAGCAGTCCCCACGGTGGGACCTACGAGCAGTACGTC.

Many counts were recorded for this clone. The V call is TRBV7-2, the J call TRBJ2-1; 15 positions match TRBD2. CDR3 size: 16 residues. The J segment lost 9 bases and the V segment lost 0 bases, leaving 3 bases of the junction unmatched. The germline V gene encodes CDR1 SGHTA and CDR2 FQGNSA. The CDR3 protein is CASSLAGTSGRSEQFF. The CDR3 nucleotides are TGTGCCAGCAGCTTAGCCGGGACTAGCGGGAGGTCTGAGCAGTTCTTC.

V usage is TRBV7-9 and J usage is TRBJ2-2; D gene unclear. V was clipped by 3 bases and J by 6 bases, with 5 bases between them. The CDR3 extends over 12 amino acids. The germline V gene encodes CDR1 SEHNR and CDR2 FQNEAQ (reference sequence). Here the CDR3 DNA reads TGTGCCAGCAGCTTTGGGGCCGGGGAGCTGTTTTTT. Protein product: CASSFGAGELFF.

The chain has TRBV5-1 and TRBJ1-6; D is uncertain. With 0 bases removed from V and 6 bases from J, the gap between germline ends came to 4 bases. CDR1 and CDR2 from the germline V gene are SGHRS and YFSETQ. The CDR3 spans 13 residues. The chain's CDR3 is CASSLELNSPLHF. DNA of the CDR3: TGCGCCAGCAGCTTGGAGCTTAATTCACCCCTCCACTTT.

The V gene is TRBV2, the J gene TRBJ2-7; 9 nucleotides align to TRBD1. Germline-derived CDR1 and CDR2 are SNHLY and FYNNEI. J was trimmed by 2 bases and V by 6 bases; bases with no gene match: 8. The CDR3 has 15 amino acids. The CDR3 DNA sequence: TGTGCCAGCAGCGAGAGAGGGACAGGGCCCTACGAGCAGTACTTC. Protein sequence: CASSERGTGPYEQYF.

This rearrangement joins TRBV18 to TRBJ2-6; D call uncertain. Trimming took 0 bases from V and 1 from J, leaving 1 base between them. From germline, CDR1 is KGHSH and CDR2 LQKENI. CDR3 length equals 14 residues. The CDR3 region is CASSPPSGANVLTF. The CDR3 nucleotides are TGTGCCAGCTCACCACCTTCTGGGGCCAACGTCCTGACTTTC.

The DNA for the CDR3 is TGTGCCAGCAGCCCTCGGGCTAGCGGGCGGGAGGAGCAGTTCTTC. Translated, it gives CASSPRASGREEQFF. The chain couples TRBV7-3 to TRBJ2-1, with 8 bases aligning to TRBD2. V trimming: 5 bases; J trimming: 10 bases; junction bases outside the gene matches: 13. Germline CDR1 and CDR2: SGHTA and FQGTGA. The CDR3 extends over 15 amino acids. Together with reference TRBV7-3 and TRBJ2-1, the CDR3 gives the full variable domain: GAGVSQTPSNKVTEKGKYVELRCDPISGHTALYWYRQSLGQGPEFLIYFQGTGAADDSGLPNDRFFAVRPEGSVSTLKIQRTERGDSAVYLCASSPRASGREEQFFGPGTRLTVL.

This chain connects TRBV28 to TRBJ2-3; no reliable D call. Trimming removed 7 bases from V and 2 bases from J, with 13 bases in between. Germline assignment: CDR1 MDHEN and CDR2 SYDVKM. The CDR3 spans 14 residues. CDR3 sequence: CASMLRPNTDTQYF. CDR3 nucleotide sequence: TGTGCCAGCATGCTTCGACCAAACACAGATACGCAGTATTTT.

This clone was observed a handful of times. V and J are TRBV29-1 and TRBJ2-2; 8 bases align to TRBD1. Germline V CDR1 and CDR2: SQVTM, ANQGSEA. Trimming took 7 bases from V and 1 from J; bases not matched to a gene: 2. This CDR3 comprises 13 residues. In DNA form, the CDR3 reads TGCAGCGGGACAGGGTTGAACACCGGGGAGCTGTTTTTT. Amino acids: CSGTGLNTGELFF.

This clone showed up just once. CDR3 region: CASSARARPEAFF. The DNA of the CDR3 is TGTGCCAGCAGTGCCCGGGCCCGGCCTGAAGCTTTCTTT. The chain has TRBV6-5 and TRBJ1-1; D is unclear. Germline CDR1 is MNHEY and CDR2 is SVGAGI. CDR3 length: 13 residues. Trimming removed 5 bases from V and 6 bases from J, with 13 bases in between.

The rearrangement joins TRBV27 to TRBJ1-4, with a weak D call TRBD1 (6 bases). Germline CDR1 is MNHEY and CDR2 is SMNVEV (reference sequence). The V gene lost 2 bases and the J gene lost 7 bases, with 14 bases spanning the gap. CDR3 length equals 15 residues. This CDR3 reads CASSLIQGSSEKLFF. The CDR3 nucleotides read TGTGCCAGCAGTTTAATACAGGGAAGTAGTGAAAAACTGTTTTTT.

About this clone itself: The junction does not match germline at one end; this may be a read error. The V and J genes are TRBV19 and TRBJ1-3; perhaps TRBD1 as D (6 bases). The CDR3 consists of 12 residues. CDR1 LNHDA and CDR2 SQIVND come from the germline V gene (reference sequence). As DNA, the CDR3 is TGCGCTTCGGGGGGGGCGAGAAACACCATATATTTT. This translates into CASGGARNTIYF. The full variable domain, with the rest looked up from reference TRBV19 and TRBJ1-3, is DGGITQSPKYLFRKEGQNVTLSCEQNLNHDAMYWYRQDPGQGLRLIYYSQIVNDFQKGDIAEGYSVSREKKESFPLTVTSAQKNPTAFYLCASGGARNTIYFGEGSWLTVV.

The CDR3 reads CASRAAGGLDTQYF. The CDR3 bases are TGCGCCAGCAGAGCGGCGGGGGGCCTGGATACGCAGTATTTT. The chain is built from TRBV5-1 and TRBJ2-3; TRBD2 matches at 8 bases. Germline V gene sequence: CDR1 SGHRS, CDR2 YFSETQ. CDR3 size: 14 residues. The V segment lost 5 bases and the J segment 6 bases; nucleotides outside the gene matches: 8.

This rearrangement joins TRBV18 to TRBJ2-5, with 7 bases that match TRBD1. The CDR3 runs to 14 residues. The ends lost 3 bases at V and 6 bases at J; junction bases unmatched: 7. CDR1 KGHSH and CDR2 LQKENI come from the germline V gene. CDR3 coding DNA: TGTGCCAGCTCACCGGGACAGCCCCCACAGACCCAGTACTTC. As protein: CASSPGQPPQTQYF. The whole variable domain, filled in from reference TRBV18 and TRBJ2-5, reads NAGVMQNPRHLVRRRGQEARLRCSPMKGHSHVYWYRQLPEEGLKFMVYLQKENIIDESGMPKERFSAEFPKEGPSILRIQQVVRGDSAAYFCASSPGQPPQTQYFGPGTRLLVL.

The chain has TRBV27 and TRBJ1-5; D uncertain. This CDR3 has 13 residues. Germline V CDR1 and CDR2: MNHEY, SMNVEV (reference sequence). V was cut by 1 base and J by 3 bases, with 4 bases left in between. This CDR3 is CASSLWVNQPQHF. The CDR3 DNA is TGTGCCAGCAGTTTATGGGTCAATCAGCCCCAGCATTTT.

V gene TRBV11-3 combines with J gene TRBJ2-5; 8 nucleotides match TRBD1. The CDR3 loop spans 18 amino acids. The J segment lost 1 base and the V segment lost 5 bases, leaving 15 bases of the junction unmatched. Per the germline V gene, CDR1 is SGHNT and CDR2 is YENEEA. The chain's CDR3 is CASSRGGQGISSQETQYF. CDR3 nucleotide sequence: TGTGCCAGCAGCCGAGGCGGACAGGGAATCTCCTCCCAAGAGACCCAGTACTTC.

In DNA form, the CDR3 reads TGTGCCAGCAGCCGCTATGGCTACACCTTC. Translated: CASSRYGYTF. The chain has TRBV28 and TRBJ1-2, with D unresolved. The CDR3 length is 10 residues. Germline V CDR1 and CDR2: MDHEN, SYDVKM. The V end was cut by 6 bases, the J end by 4 bases, with 3 bases between.